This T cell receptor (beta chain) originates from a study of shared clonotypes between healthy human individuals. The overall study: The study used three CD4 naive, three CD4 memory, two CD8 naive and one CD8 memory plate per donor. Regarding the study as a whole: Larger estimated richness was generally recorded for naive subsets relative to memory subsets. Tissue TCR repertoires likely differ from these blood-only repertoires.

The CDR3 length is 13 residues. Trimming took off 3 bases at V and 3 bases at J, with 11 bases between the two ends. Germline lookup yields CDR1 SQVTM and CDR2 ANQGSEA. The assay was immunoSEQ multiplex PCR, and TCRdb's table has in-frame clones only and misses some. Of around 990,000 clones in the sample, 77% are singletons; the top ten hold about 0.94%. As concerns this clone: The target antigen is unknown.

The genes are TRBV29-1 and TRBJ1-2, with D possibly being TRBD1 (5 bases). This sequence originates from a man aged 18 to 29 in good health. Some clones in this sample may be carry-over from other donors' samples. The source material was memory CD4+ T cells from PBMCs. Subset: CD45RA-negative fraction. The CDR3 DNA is TGCAGCGTTGATTATACCAGGGACTATGGCTACACCTTC. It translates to CSVDYTRDYGYTF.